These T cell receptor beta chains were read from a single sample in a study of somatic mutations in cytotoxic T cells in rheumatoid arthritis. Assay: immunoSEQ multiplex PCR; the TCRdb copy retains only in-frame clones and omits some. The sample carries 20,000 or so clones, 81% recorded once. The sequenced sample consisted of CD8+ T cells sorted from blood. These receptors originate from an adult with rheumatoid arthritis. The CDR3 runs from the conserved cysteine through the conserved F or W. The D gene is left open where the match is weak. The size field is filled for only some rows; it gives once, few, many or a size class.

J,D,V,size,CDR3,DNA
TRBJ1-1,NA,TRBV6-1,NA,CASRNTGMDAFF,TGTGCCAGCAGGAATACAGGGATGGATGCTTTCTTT
TRBJ2-1,NA,TRBV7-8,NA,CASSPSNSAYNEQFF,TGTGCCAGCAGCCCTTCAAATAGCGCCTACAATGAGCAGTTCTTC
TRBJ1-2,NA,TRBV5-5,NA,CASSLDGYTF,TGTGCCAGCAGCTTGGATGGCTACACCTTC
TRBJ1-1,NA,TRBV6-9,few,CASSYEYQGNTEAFF,TGTGCCAGCAGTTACGAATATCAGGGGAACACTGAAGCTTTCTTT
TRBJ2-7,NA,TRBV21-1,NA,CASSKGLAGSPNEQYF,TGTGCCAGCAGCAAGGGACTAGCGGGGAGTCCCAACGAGCAGTACTTC
TRBJ2-1,TRBD1,TRBV9,few,CASSSGGYNEQFF,TGTGCCAGCAGCTCAGGGGGCTACAATGAGCAGTTCTTC
TRBJ2-1,TRBD2,TRBV30,once,CAWILAGRVEQFF,TGTGCCTGGATACTAGCGGGGAGGGTTGAGCAGTTCTTC
TRBJ2-1,NA,TRBV27,NA,CASSFTRNNEQFF,TGTGCCAGCAGTTTTACAAGAAACAATGAGCAGTTCTTC
TRBJ2-1,NA,TRBV4-3,NA,CASSQDYMRGTHNEQFF,TGCGCCAGCAGCCAAGATTATATGAGGGGGACCCACAATGAGCAGTTCTTC
TRBJ2-1,TRBD2,TRBV27,once,CASRRGSSYNEQFF,TGTGCCAGCAGGCGCGGGAGCTCCTACAATGAGCAGTTCTTC
TRBJ2-7,NA,TRBV5-4,few,CASSPGTAAGEQYF,TGTGCCAGCAGTCCCGGGACGGCCGCCGGCGAGCAGTACTTC
TRBJ2-7,TRBD1,TRBV9,NA,CASSAEGAQDEQYF,TGTGCCAGCAGCGCCGAGGGGGCGCAAGACGAGCAGTACTTC
TRBJ2-2,NA,TRBV29-1,NA,CSVVEVNTGELFF,TGCAGCGTTGTGGAGGTGAACACCGGGGAGCTGTTTTTT
TRBJ2-7,TRBD1,TRBV27,NA,CASSSGTGMTYEQYF,TGTGCCAGCAGTTCCGGGACAGGGATGACCTACGAGCAGTACTTC
TRBJ2-1,NA,TRBV9,NA,CASEGESSSYNEQFF,TGTGCCAGCGAGGGGGAATCGAGCTCCTACAATGAGCAGTTCTTC
TRBJ1-1,NA,TRBV7-9,NA,CASSLRGWDTEAFF,TGTGCCAGCAGCTTACGGGGTTGGGACACTGAAGCTTTCTTT
TRBJ2-7,NA,TRBV7-8,NA,CATNQQGTPYEQYF,TGTGCCACTAACCAGCAGGGTACCCCCTACGAGCAGTACTTC
TRBJ1-5,NA,TRBV19,NA,CASSLRRERPNGNQPQHF,TGTGCCAGTAGTCTGAGAAGGGAGCGGCCGAATGGTAATCAGCCCCAGCATTTT
TRBJ2-2,NA,TRBV28,NA,CASQGVRGPTGELFF,TGTGCCAGCCAGGGAGTACGGGGACCCACCGGGGAGCTGTTTTTT
TRBJ2-3,NA,TRBV5-1,NA,CASSLALDGYADTQYF,TGCGCCAGCAGCTTGGCCTTAGACGGTTATGCTGATACGCAGTATTTT
TRBJ2-7,NA,TRBV27,few,CASSLSVLTGQYF,TGTGCCAGCAGTTTATCAGTCTTAACAGGGCAGTACTTC
TRBJ2-5,NA,TRBV11-2,NA,CASSSSDPRGTQYF,TGTGCCAGCAGCTCCTCGGACCCGCGGGGGACCCAGTACTTC
TRBJ1-1,NA,TRBV27,NA,CASNQGSEAFF,TGTGCCAGCAACCAGGGGTCTGAAGCTTTCTTT
TRBJ2-1,NA,TRBV19,NA,CASSPLLDSSYNEQFF,TGTGCCAGTAGTCCTCTACTAGACTCTTCATACAATGAGCAGTTCTTC
TRBJ2-7,NA,TRBV7-9,NA,CASSLIEYEQYF,TGTGCCAGCAGCTTAATCGAGTACGAGCAGTACTTC
TRBJ1-4,NA,TRBV28,NA,CASSTDRYNEKLFF,TGTGCCAGCAGTACGGACAGATATAATGAAAAACTGTTTTTT
TRBJ1-2,NA,TRBV7-3,few,CASSPLGGSNYGYTF,TGTGCCAGCAGCCCCCTCGGGGGGAGTAACTATGGCTACACCTTC
TRBJ1-1,NA,TRBV9,NA,CASSLRGDRAFF,TGTGCCAGCAGCCTAAGGGGAGACCGCGCTTTCTTT
TRBJ1-5,TRBD1,TRBV28,NA,CASSTKQGNGPQHF,TGTGCCAGCAGTACCAAACAGGGGAACGGACCCCAGCATTTT
TRBJ1-1,TRBD1,TRBV19,NA,CASSITGDAEAFF,TGTGCCAGTAGTATAACAGGGGACGCTGAAGCTTTCTTT
TRBJ1-1,TRBD1,TRBV28,NA,CAGTGTGDTEAFF,TGTGCCGGAACCGGGACAGGGGACACTGAAGCTTTCTTT